The 10 T cell receptor beta chains in this list originate from one sample, sequenced in a study of T cell responses to AZD1222 COVID-19 vaccine (dated by TCRdb to 2020 to 2022). Interpreted using the paper, the time point label stands for: baseline before first vaccination. The library was obtained by the immunoSEQ multiplex PCR assay. TCRdb's version of the immuneACCESS table is confined to in-frame rearrangements and falls short of the full clone set. An unresolved V gene accounts for under half of the shortfall where checked; the remainder is of unknown origin. This sample has around 130,000 clones in its table, and 75% to 95% of those were observed once. Approximately 5.9% of the sample is taken by the ten largest. The material was peripheral blood, obtained on day 0 of AZD1222 vaccination. Receptors were obtained from an adult in good health.

The chain employs TRBV27 and TRBJ1-5, with a possible D match to TRBD1 (5 bases). CDR1 and CDR2 from the germline V gene are MNHEY and SMNVEV (reference sequence). The V end lost 6 bases, the J end lost 3 bases, and 15 bases lay between the germline ends. The CDR3 length is 15 residues. CDR3 sequence: CASSLTGGFNQPQHF. The CDR3 bases are TGTGCCAGCAGCCTAACCGGGGGGTTCAATCAGCCCCAGCATTTT.

The V and J genes are TRBV7-9 and TRBJ1-1; no definite D call. CDR3 length equals 13 residues. The V end lost 1 base, the J end lost 10 bases, and 13 bases lay between the germline ends. In germline, CDR1 is SEHNR, CDR2 FQNEAQ (reference sequence). CDR3 in DNA: TGTGCCAGCAGCTTAGGCGCCGGGTACGGAGCTTTCTTT. Translated, it gives CASSLGAGYGAFF.

This clone was detected once. The V gene is TRBV15, the J gene TRBJ2-3; 7 bases map to TRBD1. With 0 bases clipped from V and 8 bases from J, the junction kept 8 bases outside the gene matches. Germline CDR1 and CDR2: LNHNV and YYDKDF (reference sequence). The CDR3 covers 15 residues. For the CDR3, the DNA is TGTGCCACCAGCAGAGAGGGAACAGGGGCCGGTACGCAGTATTTT. Its protein product is CATSREGTGAGTQYF.

This chain joins TRBV11-2 and TRBJ1-2, with D uncertain. The CDR3 consists of 13 residues. Trimming removed 3 bases from V and 4 bases from J, with 9 bases in between. In germline, CDR1 is SGHAT, CDR2 FQNNGV. CDR3 amino acids: CASSFDTIYGYTF. CDR3 nucleotides: TGTGCCAGCAGCTTCGACACAATCTATGGCTACACCTTC.

This chain joins TRBV7-9 and TRBJ1-3, with unresolved D. The CDR3 extends over 16 amino acids. V dropped 4 bases and J dropped 0 bases, with 13 bases sitting between them. The germline CDR1 and CDR2 sequences are SEHNR and FQNEAQ (reference sequence). The CDR3 bases are TGTGCCAGCAGCTCATACTCCAGAATCTCTGGAAACACCATATATTTT. It yields the protein CASSSYSRISGNTIYF.

CDR3 bases: TGTGCCAGCAGCTTATGGGGTGGAGTGAACACTGAAGCTTTCTTT. It specifies CASSLWGGVNTEAFF. V and J are TRBV7-3 and TRBJ1-1; D unresolved. Trimming cost V 2 bases and J 0 bases, with 10 bases left between them. CDR1 and CDR2 (germline): SGHTA, FQGTGA. This CDR3 region has 15 residues. The entire variable domain, with the rest obtained from reference TRBV7-3 and TRBJ1-1, is as follows: GAGVSQTPSNKVTEKGKYVELRCDPISGHTALYWYRQSLGQGPEFLIYFQGTGAADDSGLPNDRFFAVRPEGSVSTLKIQRTERGDSAVYLCASSLWGGVNTEAFFGQGTRLTVV.

The V and J genes are TRBV28 and TRBJ2-1, with D unclear. The CDR3 totals 16 residues. Germline V gene data show CDR1 as MDHEN and CDR2 as SYDVKM. Trimming shortened V by 5 bases and J by 2 bases, and 16 bases separated the two germline ends. The CDR3 reads CASSPPSSGAYNEQFF. The CDR3 region has the DNA TGTGCCAGCAGTCCCCCCTCTAGTGGCGCCTACAATGAGCAGTTCTTC.

V and J are TRBV25-1 and TRBJ2-3; D is undetermined. Germline V gives CDR1 MGHDK, CDR2 SYGVNS. There are 13 residues in the CDR3. V was clipped by 5 bases and J by 7 bases, with 13 bases between them. DNA for the CDR3: TGTGCCAGCAGTCTTATGGGAAGAAATACGCAGTATTTT. Translated, it gives CASSLMGRNTQYF.

This clone is a singleton in its sample. This chain uses TRBV28 with TRBJ1-5, with 8 bases matching TRBD1. V lost 4 bases, J lost 1 base, and 3 bases stayed unmatched. Germline CDR1 is MDHEN and CDR2 is SYDVKM. This CDR3 is 15 amino acids long. The CDR3 sequence: CASSSTGASNQPQHF. CDR3 DNA: TGTGCCAGCAGTTCGACAGGGGCGAGCAATCAGCCCCAGCATTTT.

This chain links TRBV5-1 with TRBJ2-7; D is tentatively TRBD1 or TRBD2 (5 bases each). The CDR3 extends over 15 amino acids. Deletions cut 2 bases from V and 0 bases from J, with 12 bases between. Germline CDR1 SGHRS, CDR2 YFSETQ. Here the CDR3 DNA reads TGCGCCAGCAGCTTATCCCAGGGACCCTCCTACGAGCAGTACTTC. Amino acids: CASSLSQGPSYEQYF.